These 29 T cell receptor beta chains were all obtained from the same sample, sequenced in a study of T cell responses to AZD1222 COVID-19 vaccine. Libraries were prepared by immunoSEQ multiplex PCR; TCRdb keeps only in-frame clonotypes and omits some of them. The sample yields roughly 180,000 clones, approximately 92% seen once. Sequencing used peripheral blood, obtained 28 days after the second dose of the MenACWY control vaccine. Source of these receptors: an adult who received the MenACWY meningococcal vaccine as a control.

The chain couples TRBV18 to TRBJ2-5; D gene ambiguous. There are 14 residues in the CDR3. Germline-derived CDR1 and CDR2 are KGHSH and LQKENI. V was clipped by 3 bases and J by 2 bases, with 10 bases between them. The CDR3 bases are TGTGCCAGCTCACCGTCTTGGGCTCAAGAGACCCAGTACTTC. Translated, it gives CASSPSWAQETQYF. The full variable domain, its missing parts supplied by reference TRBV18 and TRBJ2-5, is NAGVMQNPRHLVRRRGQEARLRCSPMKGHSHVYWYRQLPEEGLKFMVYLQKENIIDESGMPKERFSAEFPKEGPSILRIQQVVRGDSAAYFCASSPSWAQETQYFGPGTRLLVL.

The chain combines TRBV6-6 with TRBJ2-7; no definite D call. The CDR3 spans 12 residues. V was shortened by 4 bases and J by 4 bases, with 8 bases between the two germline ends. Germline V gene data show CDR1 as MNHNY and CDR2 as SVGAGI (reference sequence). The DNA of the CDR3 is TGTGCCAGCAGTTTGCGTTATTACGAGCAGTACTTC. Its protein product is CASSLRYYEQYF.

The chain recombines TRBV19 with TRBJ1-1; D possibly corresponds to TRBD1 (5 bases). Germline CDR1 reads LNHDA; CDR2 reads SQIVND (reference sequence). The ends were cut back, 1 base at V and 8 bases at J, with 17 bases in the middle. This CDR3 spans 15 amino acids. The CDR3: CASSIVGRPGKEAFF. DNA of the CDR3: TGTGCCAGTAGTATAGTAGGCCGGCCAGGGAAGGAAGCTTTCTTT.

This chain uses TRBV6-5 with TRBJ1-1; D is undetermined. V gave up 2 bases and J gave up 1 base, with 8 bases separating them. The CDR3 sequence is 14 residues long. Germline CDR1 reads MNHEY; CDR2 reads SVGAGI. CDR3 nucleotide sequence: TGTGCCAGCAGTTACCGGCCCTGGAACACTGAAGCTTTCTTT. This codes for CASSYRPWNTEAFF.

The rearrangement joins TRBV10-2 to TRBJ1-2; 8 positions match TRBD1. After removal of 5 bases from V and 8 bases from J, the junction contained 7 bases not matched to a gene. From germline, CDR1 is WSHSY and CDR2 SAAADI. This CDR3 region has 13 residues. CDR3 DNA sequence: TGCGCCAGCAGTCAACCAGGGGGCTACGGCTACACCTTC. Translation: CASSQPGGYGYTF.

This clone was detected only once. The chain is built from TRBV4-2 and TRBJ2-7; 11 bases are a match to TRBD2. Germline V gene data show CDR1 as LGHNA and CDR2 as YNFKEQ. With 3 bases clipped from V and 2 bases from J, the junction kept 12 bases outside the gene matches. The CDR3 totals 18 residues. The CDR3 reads CASSHHLAGGSQTYEQYF. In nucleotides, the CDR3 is TGTGCCAGCAGCCACCACCTAGCGGGGGGCTCCCAGACCTACGAGCAGTACTTC.

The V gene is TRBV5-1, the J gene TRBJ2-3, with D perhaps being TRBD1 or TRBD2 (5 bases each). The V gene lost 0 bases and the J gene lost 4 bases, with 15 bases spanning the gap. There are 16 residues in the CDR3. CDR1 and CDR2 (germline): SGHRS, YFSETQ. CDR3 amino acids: CASSLAGTGKADTQYF. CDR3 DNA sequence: TGCGCCAGCAGCTTGGCCGGGACGGGAAAGGCAGATACGCAGTATTTT.

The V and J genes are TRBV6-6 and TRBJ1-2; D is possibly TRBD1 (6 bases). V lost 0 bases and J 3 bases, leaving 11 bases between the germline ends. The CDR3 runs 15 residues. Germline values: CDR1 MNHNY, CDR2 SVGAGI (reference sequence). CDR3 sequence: CASSYSQDRYYGYTF. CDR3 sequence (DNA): TGTGCCAGCAGTTACTCTCAGGACAGATACTATGGCTACACCTTC.

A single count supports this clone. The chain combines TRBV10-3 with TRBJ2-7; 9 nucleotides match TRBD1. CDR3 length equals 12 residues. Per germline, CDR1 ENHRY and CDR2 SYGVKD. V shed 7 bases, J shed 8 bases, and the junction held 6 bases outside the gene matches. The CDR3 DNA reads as TGTGCCATCACTCCCGGGACAGGGCAGCAGTACTTC. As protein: CAITPGTGQQYF.

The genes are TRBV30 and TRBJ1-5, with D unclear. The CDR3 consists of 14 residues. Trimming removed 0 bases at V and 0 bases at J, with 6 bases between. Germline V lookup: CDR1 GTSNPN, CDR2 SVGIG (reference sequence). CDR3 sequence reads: CAWSVLDSNQPQHF. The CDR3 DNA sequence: TGTGCCTGGAGTGTACTGGATAGCAATCAGCCCCAGCATTTT.

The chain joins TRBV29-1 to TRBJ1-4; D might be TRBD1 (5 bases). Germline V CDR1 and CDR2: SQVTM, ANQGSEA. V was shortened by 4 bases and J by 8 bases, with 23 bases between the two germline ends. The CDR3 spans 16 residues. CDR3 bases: TGCAGCGTTGCGGACACCGGGAGGGGCGAGAAGGAAAAACTGTTTTTT. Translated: CSVADTGRGEKEKLFF.

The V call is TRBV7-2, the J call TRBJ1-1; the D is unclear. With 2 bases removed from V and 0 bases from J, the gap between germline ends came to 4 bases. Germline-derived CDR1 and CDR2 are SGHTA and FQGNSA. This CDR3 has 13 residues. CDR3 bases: TGTGCCAGCAGCTTAATGTTGAACACTGAAGCTTTCTTT. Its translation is CASSLMLNTEAFF.

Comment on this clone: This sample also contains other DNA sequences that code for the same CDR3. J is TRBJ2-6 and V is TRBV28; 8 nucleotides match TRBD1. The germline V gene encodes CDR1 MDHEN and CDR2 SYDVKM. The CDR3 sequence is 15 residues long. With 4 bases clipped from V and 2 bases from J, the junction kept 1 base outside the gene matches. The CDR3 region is CASSSQGAGANVLTF. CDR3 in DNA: TGTGCCAGCAGTTCACAGGGGGCTGGGGCCAACGTCCTGACTTTC. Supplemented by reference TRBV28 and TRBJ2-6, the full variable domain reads DVKVTQSSRYLVKRTGEKVFLECVQDMDHENMFWYRQDPGLGLRLIYFSYDVKMKEKGDIPEGYSVSREKKERFSLILESASTNQTSMYLCASSSQGAGANVLTFGAGSRLTVL.

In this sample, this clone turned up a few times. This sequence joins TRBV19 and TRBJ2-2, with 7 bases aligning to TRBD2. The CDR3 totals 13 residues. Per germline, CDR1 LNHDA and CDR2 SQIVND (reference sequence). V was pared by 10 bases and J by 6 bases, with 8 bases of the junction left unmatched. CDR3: CAIQREGSGELFF. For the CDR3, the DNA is TGTGCCATCCAGAGGGAGGGTTCCGGGGAGCTGTTTTTT.

CDR3 nucleotides: TGTGCCAGCAGTTTCCGACCCATGAGGGCTTTCTTT. Protein: CASSFRPMRAFF. J is TRBJ1-1 and V is TRBV28; no clear D gene. Looked up from germline, CDR1 is MDHEN and CDR2 is SYDVKM. V shed 3 bases and J shed 11 bases, with 13 bases lying between them. This CDR3 is built from 12 residues.

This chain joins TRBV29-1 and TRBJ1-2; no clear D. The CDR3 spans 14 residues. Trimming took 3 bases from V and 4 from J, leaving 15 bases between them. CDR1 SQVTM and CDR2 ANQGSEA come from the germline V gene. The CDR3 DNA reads TGCAGCGTTGATAGTACATCCAGTACCTATGGCTACACCTTC. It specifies CSVDSTSSTYGYTF.

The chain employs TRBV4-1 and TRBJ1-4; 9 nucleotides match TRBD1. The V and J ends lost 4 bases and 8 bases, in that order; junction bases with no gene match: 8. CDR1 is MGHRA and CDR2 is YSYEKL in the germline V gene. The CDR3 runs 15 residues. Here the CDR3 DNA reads TGCGCCAGCAGCCGTGTCGGGACAGGGACCGAAAAACTGTTTTTT. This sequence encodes CASSRVGTGTEKLFF.

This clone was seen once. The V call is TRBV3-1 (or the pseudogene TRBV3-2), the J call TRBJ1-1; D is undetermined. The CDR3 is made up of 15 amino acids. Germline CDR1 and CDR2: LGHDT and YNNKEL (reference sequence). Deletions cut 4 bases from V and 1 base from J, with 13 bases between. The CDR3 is CASSPHGVQNTEAFF. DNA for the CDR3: TGTGCCAGCAGCCCCCACGGGGTCCAGAACACTGAAGCTTTCTTT.

CDR3 in amino acids: CASSQETVSGGASTQYF. In DNA, the CDR3 is TGTGCCAGCAGCCAAGAGACGGTCAGCGGGGGAGCGAGTACGCAGTATTTT. V and J are TRBV3-1 (or the pseudogene TRBV3-2) and TRBJ2-3; 8 bases map to TRBD2. The V gene's germline CDR1 is LGHDT and CDR2 YNNKEL (reference sequence). J lost 8 bases, V lost 0 bases, and 13 bases had no gene match. The CDR3 extends over 17 amino acids.

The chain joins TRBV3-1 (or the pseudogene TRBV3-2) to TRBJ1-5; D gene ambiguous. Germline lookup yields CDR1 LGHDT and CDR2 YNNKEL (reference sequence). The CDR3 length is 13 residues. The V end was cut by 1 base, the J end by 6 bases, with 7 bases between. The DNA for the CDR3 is TGTGCCAGCAGCCAAGGATTGGGTCAGCCCCAGCATTTT. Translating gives CASSQGLGQPQHF.

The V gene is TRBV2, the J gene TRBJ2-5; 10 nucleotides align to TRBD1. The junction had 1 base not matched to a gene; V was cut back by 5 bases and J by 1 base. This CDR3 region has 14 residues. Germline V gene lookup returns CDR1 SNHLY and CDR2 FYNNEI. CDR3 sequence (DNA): TGTGCCAGCAGTTGGGACAGGGGCCAAGAGACCCAGTACTTC. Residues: CASSWDRGQETQYF.

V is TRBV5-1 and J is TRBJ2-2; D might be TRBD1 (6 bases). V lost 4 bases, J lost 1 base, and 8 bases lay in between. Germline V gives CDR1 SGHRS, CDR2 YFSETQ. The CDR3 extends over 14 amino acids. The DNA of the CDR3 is TGCGCCAGCAGCCGGGGACAGAACACCGGGGAGCTGTTTTTT. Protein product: CASSRGQNTGELFF.

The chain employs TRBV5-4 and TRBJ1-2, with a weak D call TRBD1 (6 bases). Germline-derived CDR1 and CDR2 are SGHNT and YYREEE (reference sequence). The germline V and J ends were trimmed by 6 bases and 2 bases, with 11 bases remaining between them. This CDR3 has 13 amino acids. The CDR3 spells CASTSGANYGYTF. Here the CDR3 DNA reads TGTGCCAGCACTTCAGGGGCAAACTATGGCTACACCTTC.

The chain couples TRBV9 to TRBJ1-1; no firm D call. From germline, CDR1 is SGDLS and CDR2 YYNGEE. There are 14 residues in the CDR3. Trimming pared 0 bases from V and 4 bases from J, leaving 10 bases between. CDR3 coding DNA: TGTGCCAGCAGCGTAGGCGGTGGAGGCACTGAAGCTTTCTTT. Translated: CASSVGGGGTEAFF.

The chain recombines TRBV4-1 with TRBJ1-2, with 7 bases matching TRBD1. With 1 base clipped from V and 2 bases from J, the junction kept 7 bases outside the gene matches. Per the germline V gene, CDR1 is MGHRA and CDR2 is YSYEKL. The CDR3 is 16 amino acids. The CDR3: CASSQAGQPGNYGYTF. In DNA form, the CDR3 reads TGCGCCAGCAGCCAAGCGGGACAGCCAGGAAACTATGGCTACACCTTC.

This CDR3 reads CASSLDRGSEQFF. The CDR3 DNA sequence: TGTGCCAGCAGTTTAGACAGGGGTAGTGAGCAGTTCTTC. The V gene is TRBV12-3 or TRBV12-4, the J gene TRBJ2-1; 7 nucleotides agree with TRBD1. Losses at the gene ends were 1 base for V and 9 bases for J; bases not matched to a gene: 3. The CDR3 has 13 residues.

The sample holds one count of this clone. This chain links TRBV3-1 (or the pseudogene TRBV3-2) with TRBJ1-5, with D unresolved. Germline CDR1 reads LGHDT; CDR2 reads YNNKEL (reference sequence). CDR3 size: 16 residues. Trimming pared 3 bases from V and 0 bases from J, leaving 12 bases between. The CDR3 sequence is CASSQGTGYSNQPQHF. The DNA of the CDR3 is TGTGCCAGCAGCCAGGGCACGGGTTATAGCAATCAGCCCCAGCATTTT.

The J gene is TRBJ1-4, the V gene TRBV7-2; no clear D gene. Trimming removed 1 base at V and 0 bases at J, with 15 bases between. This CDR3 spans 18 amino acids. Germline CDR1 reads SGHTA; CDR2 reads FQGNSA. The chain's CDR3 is CASSLVRSSSATNEKLFF. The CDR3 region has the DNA TGTGCCAGCAGCTTAGTCCGCAGTTCATCTGCAACTAATGAAAAACTGTTTTTT.

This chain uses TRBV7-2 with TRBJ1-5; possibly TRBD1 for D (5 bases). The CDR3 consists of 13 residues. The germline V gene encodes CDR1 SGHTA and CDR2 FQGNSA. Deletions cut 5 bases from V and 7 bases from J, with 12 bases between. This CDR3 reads CASSRGVEQPQHF. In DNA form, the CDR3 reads TGTGCCAGCAGCCGAGGGGTGGAACAGCCCCAGCATTTT.